Following are 6 T cell receptor beta chains from one sample sequenced in a study of T and B cells in COVID-19 patients. BIOMED2 TRB-A/B primer pools were used in multiplex TRB PCR. TCRdb used MiXCR to reprocess the multiplex PCR reads, holding one entry per CDR3 protein. Found here are about 21,000 distinct CDR3 sequences, approximately 30% of them singletons; the top ten hold approximately 2%. Blood genomic DNA input for TRB amplification was roughly 220-500 ng. Source material: blood. The receptors stem from a human donor who had recovered from COVID-19.

This clonotype was counted between two and nine times. The J gene is TRBJ1-5, the V gene TRBV10-3; D unresolved. This CDR3 is 14 amino acids long. Germline CDR1 and CDR2: ENHRY and SYGVKD. The V gene lost 2 bases and the J gene lost 5 bases, with 10 bases spanning the gap. CDR3 sequence reads: CAISEGSDYQPQHF. The CDR3 DNA is TGTGCCATCAGTGAGGGATCTGACTATCAGCCCCAGCATTTT.

The chain uses TRBV6-4 and TRBJ1-2; 7 positions agree with TRBD1. The V segment lost 5 bases and the J segment 2 bases; nucleotides outside the gene matches: 8. CDR3 length equals 15 residues. Germline V lookup: CDR1 MRHNA, CDR2 SNTAGT. The CDR3 bases are TGTGCCAGCAGTCTCGAGCAGGGGGGAAACTATGGCTACACCTTC. This gives the protein CASSLEQGGNYGYTF.

This clonotype was picked up a small number of times. The chain links TRBV14 to TRBJ2-2, with D possibly called TRBD1 or TRBD2 (5 bases each). Per germline, CDR1 SGHDN and CDR2 FVKESK. The V gene lost 4 bases and the J gene lost 7 bases, with 10 bases spanning the gap. This CDR3 has 13 residues. CDR3 loop: CASSPRGVGELFF. The CDR3 nucleotides are TGTGCCAGCAGCCCCCGGGGCGTCGGGGAGCTGTTTTTT.

About this clonotype: A single base separates this from a much larger clone, so it may be a read error. This chain links TRBV6-1 with TRBJ2-3; D gene unclear. The V gene lost 4 bases and the J gene lost 0 bases, with 11 bases spanning the gap. Germline loops: CDR1 MNHNS, CDR2 SASEGT. CDR3 length: 15 residues. The CDR3 nucleotides are TGTGCCAGCAGTGCCCACAGTGCTAGCACAGATACGCAGTATTTT. Amino acid sequence: CASSAHSASTDTQYF.

The rearrangement uses TRBV5-1 and TRBJ2-2, with 9 nucleotides matching TRBD1. The trim removed 4 bases at V and 4 bases at J, leaving 5 bases unmatched. There are 15 residues in the CDR3. In germline, CDR1 is SGHRS, CDR2 YFSETQ. CDR3 loop: CASSPGTGPTGELFF. The DNA for the CDR3 is TGCGCCAGCAGCCCTGGGACAGGGCCCACCGGGGAGCTGTTTTTT.

The chain carries TRBV18 and TRBJ2-5; possibly TRBD1 for D (6 bases). The germline CDR1 and CDR2 sequences are KGHSH and LQKENI. The CDR3 totals 13 residues. The V and J ends lost 4 bases and 4 bases respectively, with 10 bases between them. The CDR3 protein is CASSQGQLETQYF. In nucleotides, the CDR3 is TGTGCCAGCTCACAAGGACAGCTAGAGACCCAGTACTTC.